A single TCR beta chain is shown here with its context. The antigen remains unidentified. Sample-barcoded 5' priming and a J-beta primer mix drove a second PCR of roughly 6 to 12 cycles. TCRdb independently ran MiXCR on the 5' RACE reads; one entry per CDR3 protein. This table holds about 580,000 distinct CDR3 sequences, around 50% found once. The data originate from a study of blood T cells in healthy people across ages. General study results and limits: Older age coincided with a roughly linear decline in TCR beta diversity per million T cells.

CDR3 length equals 13 residues. With 7 bases removed from V and 5 bases from J, the gap between germline ends came to 14 bases. Isolated PBMCs totaled at least 6 million in each sample. This chain joins TRBV12-3 or TRBV12-4 and TRBJ1-2; a possible D gene is TRBD1 (5 bases). The TCR sequence derives from a man of 80 years or more in good health. Specimen: blood. The CDR3 region has the DNA TGTGCCAGCATGATAACAGGCCTGTATGGCTACACCTTC. Translation: CASMITGLYGYTF.